The clone carrying this TCR beta chain was detected only a few times. The antigen remains undetermined. The source of the sample is a study of identical twins. Study-level points and caveats: The conclusions drew on cross-sectional statistical analysis instead of tracking the same donors. Out-of-frame alpha sequences common to twins exhibited an excess of low generation probability.

Germline V CDR1 and CDR2: SGDLS, YYNGEE. The CDR3 consists of 16 residues. The V and J ends lost 2 bases and 2 bases respectively, with 14 bases between them. TCRdb re-derived calls from the 5' RACE reads in MiXCR, one entry per CDR3 protein. The data contain some 730,000 distinct CDR3 sequences, 15% to 20% of them singletons. The same data also went into a second study, on T cells expressing NK-cell markers. That report adds: With respect to HCMV, most of the eight sequenced donors were seropositive, and one was seronegative. HCMV specificity was not established for the expanded NKG2C+ T cell clones.

The sample consisted of PBMCs. The V and J genes are TRBV9 and TRBJ2-1, with D possibly being TRBD2 (6 bases). The sequence derives from a woman under 30 in good health. CDR3 protein: CASSVSPGVTYNEQFF. In nucleotides, the CDR3 is TGTGCCAGCAGCGTTAGCCCGGGGGTAACCTACAATGAGCAGTTCTTC.